This T cell receptor (beta chain) was sequenced during a study of T cells in localized non-small cell lung cancer. A word on this clone: Its cognate antigen is unknown.

Assay: immunoSEQ multiplex PCR; the TCRdb copy retains only in-frame clones and omits some. The sample includes fewer than 20,000 clones, about nine tenths of them seen just once. Findings and caveats of the study: Measurement of T cell clonality placed uninvolved adjacent lung highest, above the level in tumor.

Germline CDR1 reads MDHEN; CDR2 reads SYDVKM. Trimming cost V 4 bases and J 1 base, with 19 bases left between them. The CDR3 extends over 17 amino acids. This receptor was obtained from a man aged 40-75 years with stage I lung adenocarcinoma. The chain has TRBV28 and TRBJ1-1; possible D gene TRBD1, 6 bases. Sequencing used peripheral blood, obtained before any cancer treatment. Here the CDR3 reads CASSSPSPGTTNTEAFF. The DNA of the CDR3 is TGTGCCAGCAGTTCTCCATCCCCCGGGACAACGAACACTGAAGCTTTCTTT.